This passage covers 9 T cell receptor beta chains from one sample sequenced in a study of T cell responses to AZD1222 COVID-19 vaccine. Sequencing was performed with immunoSEQ multiplex PCR; in TCRdb, only in-frame clones are kept and a portion is missing. Among 95,000 to 150,000 clones listed, roughly 90% were seen once. The sequenced sample was peripheral blood, obtained on day 0 of AZD1222 vaccination. The receptors were gathered from an adult in good health.

V gene TRBV21-1 combines with J gene TRBJ1-1; the tabulated D call, TRBD1, remains unverified against the DNA. TRBV21-1 is an annotated pseudogene. The CDR3 is 18 residues long. The CDR3 loop is CASSNSRGTGGRNTEAFF. Here the CDR3 DNA reads TGTGCCAGCAGCAACTCGAGGGGGACAGGGGGACGGAACACTGAAGCTTTCTTT.

The V gene is TRBV7-8, the J gene TRBJ2-6; 9 nucleotides line up with TRBD1. The CDR3 contains 16 residues. Germline CDR1 is SGHVS and CDR2 is FQNEAQ. V gave up 5 bases and J gave up 4 bases; unmatched junction bases: 6. CDR3 DNA sequence: TGTGCCAGCAGCACCGGACAGGGGTCCGGGGCCAACGTCCTGACTTTC. Protein sequence: CASSTGQGSGANVLTF.

The gene calls are TRBV5-5 and TRBJ2-2, with TRBD2 as a possible D gene (5 bases). CDR3 length: 16 amino acids. V was pared by 7 bases and J by 4 bases, with 20 bases between. CDR1 is SGHKS and CDR2 is YYEKEE in the germline V gene (reference sequence). The DNA for the CDR3 is TGTGCCAGCTCACGAGGGATAACGGGTGGCACCGGGGAGCTGTTTTTT. This translates into CASSRGITGGTGELFF.

The genes are TRBV4-2 and TRBJ1-4, with 9 nucleotides matching TRBD1. The CDR3 has 17 amino acids. V was pared by 3 bases and J by 0 bases, with 5 bases of the junction left unmatched. Germline assignment: CDR1 LGHNA and CDR2 YNFKEQ. CDR3 DNA: TGTGCCAGCAGCCAGGGGGACAGGGCGGCAACTAATGAAAAACTGTTTTTT. Its translation is CASSQGDRAATNEKLFF.

The rearrangement links TRBV5-8 to TRBJ2-5; 7 bases fit TRBD1. Unmatched junction bases numbered 10, after V lost 4 bases and J lost 4 bases. Germline V lookup: CDR1 SGHTS, CDR2 YDEGEE. This CDR3 comprises 15 residues. The CDR3 region is CASSLDRGRLETQYF. The CDR3 bases are TGTGCCAGCAGCCTCGATAGGGGGCGGTTAGAGACCCAGTACTTC.

The chain links TRBV7-9 to TRBJ2-7; 10 bases line up with TRBD1. The ends lost 5 bases at V and 3 bases at J; junction bases unmatched: 7. The CDR3 runs 15 residues. Germline CDR1 SEHNR, CDR2 FQNEAQ (reference sequence). CDR3 DNA: TGTGCCAGCAGCATATGGGGACAGGGGAACTACGAGCAGTACTTC. It specifies CASSIWGQGNYEQYF. Full variable domain (rest looked up from reference TRBV7-9 and TRBJ2-7): DTGVSQNPRHKITKRGQNVTFRCDPISEHNRLYWYRQTLGQGPEFLTYFQNEAQLEKSRLLSDRFSAERPKGSFSTLEIQRTEQGDSAMYLCASSIWGQGNYEQYFGPGTRLTVT.

The V and J genes are TRBV21-1 and TRBJ1-1. TRBV21-1 counts as a pseudogene. This CDR3 region has 14 residues. CDR3 protein: CASSSGRRNTEAFF. The DNA for the CDR3 is TGTGCCAGCAGCAGTGGGAGAAGGAACACTGAAGCTTTCTTT.

Note on this clone: Relative to the germline gene, one junction end is altered; a read error may explain this. The CDR3 DNA reads as TGTGCCAGCAGCCAGGGCGGGGGCTCCCACGAGCAGTACTTC. Translating it yields CASSQGGGSHEQYF. The chain employs TRBV3-1 (or the pseudogene TRBV3-2) and TRBJ2-7, with D possibly TRBD2 on 7 matching bases. The CDR3 runs 14 residues. Germline CDR1 and CDR2: LGHDT and YNNKEL (reference sequence).

V and J are TRBV5-6 and TRBJ2-2, with TRBD1 as a possible D gene (5 bases). Germline V gives CDR1 SGHDT, CDR2 YYEEEE. This CDR3 has 18 residues. Trimming cost V 1 base and J 4 bases, with 20 bases left between them. The CDR3 reads CASSLRLLVQQGTGELFF. The CDR3 DNA sequence: TGTGCCAGCAGCTTGCGGTTATTGGTACAGCAGGGCACCGGGGAGCTGTTTTTT.